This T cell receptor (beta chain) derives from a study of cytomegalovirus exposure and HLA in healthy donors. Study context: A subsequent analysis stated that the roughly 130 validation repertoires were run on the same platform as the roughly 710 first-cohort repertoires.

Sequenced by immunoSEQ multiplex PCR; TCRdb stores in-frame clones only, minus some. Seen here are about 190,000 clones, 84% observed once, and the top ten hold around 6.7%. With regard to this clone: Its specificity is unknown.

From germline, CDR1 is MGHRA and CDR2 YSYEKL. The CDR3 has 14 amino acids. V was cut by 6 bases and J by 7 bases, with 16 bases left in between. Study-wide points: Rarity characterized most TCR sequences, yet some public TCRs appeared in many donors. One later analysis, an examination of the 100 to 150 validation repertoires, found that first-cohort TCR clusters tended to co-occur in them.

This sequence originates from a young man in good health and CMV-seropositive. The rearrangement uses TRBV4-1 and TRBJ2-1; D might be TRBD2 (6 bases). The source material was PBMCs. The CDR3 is CASSPGLLGNEQFF. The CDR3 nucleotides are TGCGCCAGCAGTCCGGGACTCTTGGGGAATGAGCAGTTCTTC.